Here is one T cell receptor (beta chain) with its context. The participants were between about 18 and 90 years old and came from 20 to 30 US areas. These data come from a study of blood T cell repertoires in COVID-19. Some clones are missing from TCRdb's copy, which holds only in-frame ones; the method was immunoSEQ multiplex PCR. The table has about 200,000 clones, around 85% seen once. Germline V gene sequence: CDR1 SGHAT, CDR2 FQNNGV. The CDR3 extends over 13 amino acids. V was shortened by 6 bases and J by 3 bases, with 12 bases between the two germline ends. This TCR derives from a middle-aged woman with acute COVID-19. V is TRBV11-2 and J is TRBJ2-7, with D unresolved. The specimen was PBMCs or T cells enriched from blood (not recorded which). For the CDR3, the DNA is TGTGCCAGCAGATACGGCTCAGGCTACGAGCAGTACTTC. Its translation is CASRYGSGYEQYF.